This is a list of T cell receptor beta chains from one sample in a study of T cell responses to AZD1222 COVID-19 vaccine. Sequenced by immunoSEQ multiplex PCR; TCRdb stores in-frame clones only, minus some. The sample comprises some 150,000 clones, roughly 90% of which are singletons, and about 4.8% rests with the top ten. Specimen: peripheral blood, collected on day 0 of AZD1222 vaccination. Receptors originate from an adult in good health. Each CDR3 is given with its conserved first and last residue. The order of the fields is D gene, J gene, V gene, clone size, CDR3 DNA, CDR3 protein. The D gene is left open where the match is weak. Size is omitted from some rows. Given values are once, few, many or a class for expanded clones.

d_gene: TRBD1
j_gene: TRBJ2-5
v_gene: TRBV19
abundance: -
CDR3nt: TGTGCCAGTAGTATCTCCAGGGGGCAGGAGACCCAGTACTTC
CDR3aa: CASSISRGQETQYF

d_gene: TRBD2
j_gene: TRBJ2-1
v_gene: TRBV5-5
abundance: -
CDR3nt: TGTGCCAGCAGCCCACCGACTAGCGGGACCTACAATGAGCAGTTCTTC
CDR3aa: CASSPPTSGTYNEQFF

d_gene: TRBD2
j_gene: TRBJ2-2
v_gene: TRBV7-9
abundance: -
CDR3nt: TGTGCCAGCAGCTTACCTACTAGCGGGGGGGACACCGGGGAGCTGTTTTTT
CDR3aa: CASSLPTSGGDTGELFF

d_gene: TRBD2
j_gene: TRBJ2-5
v_gene: TRBV24-1
abundance: once
CDR3nt: TGTGCCACCAGTGACCCGGGACTAGCGGGGTCAGAGACCCAGTACTTC
CDR3aa: CATSDPGLAGSETQYF

d_gene: TRBD1
j_gene: TRBJ2-2
v_gene: TRBV5-1
abundance: -
CDR3nt: TGCGCCAGCAGCTTGTCGGCGGACAGGGTGTACACCGGGGAGCTGTTTTTT
CDR3aa: CASSLSADRVYTGELFF

d_gene: -
j_gene: TRBJ2-3
v_gene: TRBV5-8
abundance: -
CDR3nt: TGTGCCAGCAGCCTAGGACTCACTACTAGCACAGATACGCAGTATTTT
CDR3aa: CASSLGLTTSTDTQYF

d_gene: -
j_gene: TRBJ1-1
v_gene: TRBV6-5
abundance: -
CDR3nt: TGTGCCAGCAGTATTGACATACGAGCTTTCTTT
CDR3aa: CASSIDIRAFF

d_gene: -
j_gene: TRBJ2-1
v_gene: TRBV7-9
abundance: -
CDR3nt: TGTGCCAGCAGCTTAGGGGCTGCACGGGGTGAGCAGTTCTTC
CDR3aa: CASSLGAARGEQFF

d_gene: -
j_gene: TRBJ1-4
v_gene: TRBV2
abundance: -
CDR3nt: TGTGCCAGCACGGGGACGGGCTTGGAAAAACTGTTTTTT
CDR3aa: CASTGTGLEKLFF

d_gene: TRBD2
j_gene: TRBJ2-1
v_gene: TRBV19
abundance: -
CDR3nt: TGTGCCAGTAGTATTGCCTCCGGGACTAGCGGCCTCTCCTACAATGAGCAGTTCTTC
CDR3aa: CASSIASGTSGLSYNEQFF

d_gene: -
j_gene: TRBJ2-1
v_gene: TRBV15
abundance: -
CDR3nt: TGTGCCACCAGCAGAGATTTAGGCAATGAGCAGTTCTTC
CDR3aa: CATSRDLGNEQFF

d_gene: -
j_gene: TRBJ1-6
v_gene: TRBV27
abundance: -
CDR3nt: TGTGCCAGCAGTTTGAGCATATATAATTCACCCCTCCACTTT
CDR3aa: CASSLSIYNSPLHF

d_gene: -
j_gene: TRBJ1-5
v_gene: TRBV18
abundance: few
CDR3nt: TGTGCCAGCTCACCGGGGGGGTTCAATCAGCCCCAGCATTTT
CDR3aa: CASSPGGFNQPQHF

d_gene: -
j_gene: TRBJ2-1
v_gene: TRBV18
abundance: -
CDR3nt: TGTGCCAGCTCACTAGGGGCGGCCGGGTTCGATGAGCAGTTCTTC
CDR3aa: CASSLGAAGFDEQFF

d_gene: -
j_gene: TRBJ1-2
v_gene: TRBV28
abundance: -
CDR3nt: TGTGCCAGCAGTTCTCTCAGGGCCTTCTATGGCTACACCTTC
CDR3aa: CASSSLRAFYGYTF

d_gene: TRBD1
j_gene: TRBJ1-2
v_gene: TRBV7-9
abundance: few
CDR3nt: TGTGCCAGCAGCCCTGGACAGGGGCCCTACTATGGCTACACCTTC
CDR3aa: CASSPGQGPYYGYTF

d_gene: TRBD2
j_gene: TRBJ2-7
v_gene: TRBV5-4
abundance: -
CDR3nt: TGTGCCAGCAGCCCCAAGTCCAGCGGGAACTCCTACGAGCAGTACTTC
CDR3aa: CASSPKSSGNSYEQYF

d_gene: -
j_gene: TRBJ1-5
v_gene: TRBV18
abundance: -
CDR3nt: TGTGCCAGCTCACCCCAGGCGCGGCCTTTGTGGGGGGAGCTTAGCAATCAGCCCCAGCATTTT
CDR3aa: CASSPQARPLWGELSNQPQHF

d_gene: -
j_gene: TRBJ2-3
v_gene: TRBV7-9
abundance: -
CDR3nt: TGTGCCAGCAGCTACGGGGACCTTTTCCATACCGAACAGTATTTT
CDR3aa: CASSYGDLFHTEQYF

d_gene: -
j_gene: TRBJ2-7
v_gene: TRBV5-1
abundance: -
CDR3nt: TGCGCCAGCAGCTTTTCCGGGCAGGACGAGCAGTACTTC
CDR3aa: CASSFSGQDEQYF

d_gene: -
j_gene: TRBJ2-7
v_gene: TRBV7-2
abundance: -
CDR3nt: TGTGCCAGCAGCATAGTCGGGCAGTACTTC
CDR3aa: CASSIVGQYF

d_gene: -
j_gene: TRBJ2-1
v_gene: TRBV5-1
abundance: -
CDR3nt: TGCGCCAGCAGCAGGGGGGAATCGAATGAGCAGTTCTTC
CDR3aa: CASSRGESNEQFF

d_gene: -
j_gene: TRBJ1-1
v_gene: TRBV6-5
abundance: -
CDR3nt: TGTGCCAGCAGCCCCTATGGGGCAGCTGAAGCTTTCTTT
CDR3aa: CASSPYGAAEAFF

d_gene: TRBD2
j_gene: TRBJ2-5
v_gene: TRBV7-7
abundance: -
CDR3nt: TGTGCTAGCAGCTTAGCGCGAAGCGGGAGTATTTGGGAGACCCAGTACTTC
CDR3aa: CASSLARSGSIWETQYF

d_gene: -
j_gene: TRBJ2-3
v_gene: TRBV11-3
abundance: -
CDR3nt: TGTGCCAGCAGCTTAGGAAAGGGAAGCACAGATACGCAGTATTTT
CDR3aa: CASSLGKGSTDTQYF

d_gene: -
j_gene: TRBJ1-1
v_gene: TRBV6-1
abundance: -
CDR3nt: TGTGCCAGCAGTGAGTGGCAGGCCCGTGAAGCTTTCTTT
CDR3aa: CASSEWQAREAFF

d_gene: -
j_gene: TRBJ2-3
v_gene: TRBV5-1
abundance: -
CDR3nt: TGCGCCAGCAGCTTGTGGGGCCGCGACACAGATACGCAGTATTTT
CDR3aa: CASSLWGRDTDTQYF

d_gene: TRBD1
j_gene: TRBJ1-3
v_gene: TRBV28
abundance: -
CDR3nt: TGTGCCAGCAGTTGGGTCAGGGGGCGCACTGGAAACACCATATATTTT
CDR3aa: CASSWVRGRTGNTIYF

d_gene: -
j_gene: TRBJ1-6
v_gene: TRBV7-2
abundance: -
CDR3nt: TGTGCCAGCAGCTCCCAAGGCGGGACCCTCCACTTT
CDR3aa: CASSSQGGTLHF

d_gene: -
j_gene: TRBJ1-1
v_gene: TRBV19
abundance: -
CDR3nt: TGTGCCAGTAGTATTCGCCTGACTAGCCGGGACACTGAAGCTTTCTTT
CDR3aa: CASSIRLTSRDTEAFF

d_gene: -
j_gene: TRBJ2-1
v_gene: TRBV28
abundance: -
CDR3nt: TGTGCCAGCAGTGACTTGGGCTCCTACAATGAGCAGTTCTTC
CDR3aa: CASSDLGSYNEQFF

d_gene: -
j_gene: TRBJ1-1
v_gene: TRBV6-5
abundance: -
CDR3nt: TGTGCCAGCAGTTACGGTTTGGGCACTGAAGCTTTCTTT
CDR3aa: CASSYGLGTEAFF

d_gene: -
j_gene: TRBJ2-2
v_gene: TRBV7-6
abundance: -
CDR3nt: TGTGCCAGCAGCTTTGGGGACACCGGGGAGCTGTTTTTT
CDR3aa: CASSFGDTGELFF

d_gene: -
j_gene: TRBJ1-4
v_gene: TRBV4-1
abundance: -
CDR3nt: TGCGCCAGCAGCGCTGAAGATGAAAAACTGTTTTTT
CDR3aa: CASSAEDEKLFF

d_gene: -
j_gene: TRBJ2-7
v_gene: TRBV6-5
abundance: -
CDR3nt: TGTGCCAGCGGGCGCGGAGGGTTCCGCTACGAGCAGTACTTC
CDR3aa: CASGRGGFRYEQYF

d_gene: -
j_gene: TRBJ2-7
v_gene: TRBV2
abundance: -
CDR3nt: TGTGCCAGCAGTGTACAGAGTCCCTACGAGCAGTACTTC
CDR3aa: CASSVQSPYEQYF

d_gene: TRBD2
j_gene: TRBJ2-7
v_gene: TRBV19
abundance: few
CDR3nt: TGTGCCAGCAGGACTAGCGGGACCTACGAGCAGTACTTC
CDR3aa: CASRTSGTYEQYF

d_gene: TRBD1
j_gene: TRBJ2-7
v_gene: TRBV5-4
abundance: -
CDR3nt: TGTGCCAGCACATCCAGGACAGGGGGCTCTTACGAGCAGTACTTC
CDR3aa: CASTSRTGGSYEQYF

d_gene: -
j_gene: TRBJ1-1
v_gene: TRBV19
abundance: -
CDR3nt: TGTGCCAGTAGTGCCGGAGGCAGTCCCACTGAAGCTTTCTTT
CDR3aa: CASSAGGSPTEAFF

d_gene: -
j_gene: TRBJ1-4
v_gene: TRBV6-4
abundance: -
CDR3nt: TGTGCCAGCAGTCGAAAAGAGGGGGAAAAACTGTTTTTT
CDR3aa: CASSRKEGEKLFF

d_gene: -
j_gene: TRBJ2-3
v_gene: TRBV7-2
abundance: -
CDR3nt: TGTGCCAGCAGCTTAGCGGGGGCCGCCAGCTCAGATACGCAGTATTTT
CDR3aa: CASSLAGAASSDTQYF

d_gene: -
j_gene: TRBJ2-4
v_gene: TRBV3-1/TRBV3-2
abundance: -
CDR3nt: TGTGCCAGCAGCCAAGAGTTCAGCAAAAACATTCAGTACTTC
CDR3aa: CASSQEFSKNIQYF

d_gene: -
j_gene: TRBJ2-5
v_gene: TRBV4-1
abundance: once
CDR3nt: TGCGCCAGCAGCCAAGTAATAGGGGAGACCCAGTACTTC
CDR3aa: CASSQVIGETQYF

d_gene: TRBD2
j_gene: TRBJ2-1
v_gene: TRBV25-1
abundance: -
CDR3nt: TGTGCCAGCACTCCGGGACTAAACAATGAGCAGTTCTTC
CDR3aa: CASTPGLNNEQFF

d_gene: TRBD1
j_gene: TRBJ1-2
v_gene: TRBV6-5
abundance: -
CDR3nt: TGTGCCAGCAGTTATAACTCCAGACAGGGGAACTATGGCTACACCTTC
CDR3aa: CASSYNSRQGNYGYTF

d_gene: -
j_gene: TRBJ2-7
v_gene: TRBV6-5
abundance: once
CDR3nt: TGTGCCAGCGGCCGCGGGAAGCCCTACGAGCAGTACTTC
CDR3aa: CASGRGKPYEQYF

d_gene: -
j_gene: TRBJ1-6
v_gene: TRBV5-4
abundance: -
CDR3nt: TGTGCCAGCAGCTCAGGGTTCAATAATTCACCCCTCCACTTT
CDR3aa: CASSSGFNNSPLHF

d_gene: -
j_gene: TRBJ1-2
v_gene: TRBV28
abundance: few
CDR3nt: TGTGCCAGCAGTCCCGGACAGTCTAACTATGGCTACACCTTC
CDR3aa: CASSPGQSNYGYTF